The 12 T cell receptor beta chains presented below share a single source sample, sequenced in a study of neurological immune-mediated disorders. TCRdb ran MiXCR on the 5' RACE reads and lists one entry per CDR3 protein. The sample includes about 59,000 distinct CDR3 sequences, roughly 3.5% of them seen just once. Sequencing was performed on PBMCs. The receptor source for this set is a woman aged 25 to 39 with multiple sclerosis.

This clonotype has at least ten counts. The chain is built from TRBV5-1 and TRBJ2-6; the D is unclear. Trimming cost V 0 bases and J 0 bases, with 4 bases left between them. CDR3 length equals 15 residues. In germline, CDR1 is SGHRS, CDR2 YFSETQ. The chain's CDR3 is CASSLEHSGANVLTF. The CDR3 region has the DNA TGCGCCAGCAGCTTGGAACACTCTGGGGCCAACGTCCTGACTTTC. Complete variable domain (other parts from reference TRBV5-1 and TRBJ2-6): KAGVTQTPRYLIKTRGQQVTLSCSPISGHRSVSWYQQTPGQGLQFLFEYFSETQRNKGNFPGRFSGRQFSNSRSEMNVSTLELGDSALYLCASSLEHSGANVLTFGAGSRLTVL.

Ten or more counts support this clonotype. The chain has TRBV11-2 and TRBJ2-7; D remains unclear. The V end lost 5 bases, the J end lost 2 bases, and 13 bases lay between the germline ends. The CDR3 runs to 14 residues. Germline V lookup: CDR1 SGHAT, CDR2 FQNNGV. This chain's CDR3 is CASSLRLATYEQYF. In DNA form, the CDR3 reads TGTGCCAGCAGCCTCCGACTCGCCACCTACGAGCAGTACTTC.

This clonotype was picked up many times. J is TRBJ2-3 and V is TRBV20-1, with 8 bases lining up with TRBD1. This CDR3 has 15 residues. From germline, CDR1 is DFQATT and CDR2 SNEGSKA (reference sequence). V shed 3 bases, J shed 3 bases, and the junction held 8 bases outside the gene matches. CDR3 loop: CSASQDRGKTDTQYF. DNA of the CDR3: TGCAGTGCTAGCCAAGACAGGGGAAAAACAGATACGCAGTATTTT.

This clonotype was seen many times. The chain joins TRBV27 to TRBJ2-7; 9 nucleotides line up with TRBD1. The germline CDR1 and CDR2 sequences are MNHEY and SMNVEV (reference sequence). CDR3 length: 14 amino acids. Unmatched junction bases numbered 10, after V lost 7 bases and J lost 6 bases. CDR3 residues: CASNPGQGFPEQYF. The CDR3 coding sequence is TGTGCCAGCAACCCGGGACAGGGTTTTCCCGAGCAGTACTTC.

This clonotype was picked up many times. The chain combines TRBV7-8 with TRBJ1-3, with 9 bases fitting TRBD1. Germline CDR1 and CDR2: SGHVS and FQNEAQ. This CDR3 contains 18 residues. The V gene end was trimmed by 3 bases and the J gene end by 1 base; junction bases not matched to a gene: 10. The CDR3: CASSLRLTGGASGNTIYF. The CDR3, as DNA: TGTGCCAGCAGCTTGCGCCTCACAGGGGGCGCGTCTGGAAACACCATATATTTT. The entire variable domain, with the rest obtained from reference TRBV7-8 and TRBJ1-3, is as follows: GAGVSQSPRYKVAKRGQDVALRCDPISGHVSLFWYQQALGQGPEFLTYFQNEAQLDKSGLPSDRFFAERPEGSVSTLKIQRTQQEDSAVYLCASSLRLTGGASGNTIYFGEGSWLTVV.

This clonotype has at least ten counts. J is TRBJ2-7 and V is TRBV5-1, with D unresolved. CDR1 SGHRS and CDR2 YFSETQ come from the germline V gene. This CDR3 is 15 amino acids long. The germline V and J ends were trimmed by 0 bases and 7 bases, with 17 bases remaining between them. This CDR3 reads CASSLESPQFGEQYF. The CDR3 DNA reads TGCGCCAGCAGCTTGGAGTCACCCCAATTTGGAGAGCAGTACTTC.

The chain combines TRBV14 with TRBJ1-2; D might be TRBD1 (6 bases). With 2 bases removed from V and 8 bases from J, the gap between germline ends came to 12 bases. This CDR3 has 13 amino acids. The germline V gene encodes CDR1 SGHDN and CDR2 FVKESK. The CDR3 DNA sequence: TGTGCCAGCAGCCAAAAAATTGGACAGGGCTACACCTTC. Translation: CASSQKIGQGYTF.

Many counts were recorded for this clonotype. Here the CDR3 reads CSARLVVEQYF. As DNA, the CDR3 is TGCAGTGCCAGACTCGTAGTCGAGCAGTACTTC. The chain joins TRBV20-1 to TRBJ2-7; D is ambiguous. Trimming removed 6 bases from V and 6 bases from J, with 12 bases in between. The CDR3 has 11 residues. Germline V lookup: CDR1 DFQATT, CDR2 SNEGSKA (reference sequence).

The table lists this clonotype with many counts. The rearrangement links TRBV5-1 to TRBJ2-1, with D tentatively TRBD1 or TRBD2 (5 bases each). CDR1 SGHRS and CDR2 YFSETQ come from the germline V gene. CDR3 size: 12 residues. Trimming pared 5 bases from V and 15 bases from J, leaving 18 bases between. The CDR3 reads CASSSGTPLWFF. The CDR3 DNA is TGCGCCAGCAGTTCCGGGACCCCCCTGTGGTTCTTC.

The table lists this clonotype with many counts. This chain joins TRBV9 and TRBJ2-7, with 9 bases fitting TRBD2. Unmatched junction bases numbered 20, after V lost 1 base and J lost 6 bases. The CDR3 sequence is 19 residues long. Per the germline V gene, CDR1 is SGDLS and CDR2 is YYNGEE. This CDR3 is CASSVPPPAGGSGKGEQYF. CDR3 sequence (DNA): TGTGCCAGCAGCGTACCCCCCCCAGCGGGAGGATCGGGAAAGGGCGAGCAGTACTTC.

Only a few counts were recorded for this clonotype. The chain joins TRBV7-3 to TRBJ2-7; TRBD1 matches 7 bases. J was trimmed by 3 bases and V by 5 bases; bases with no gene match: 7. Per the germline V gene, CDR1 is SGHTA and CDR2 is FQGTGA. The length of the CDR3 is 14 residues. The CDR3 DNA follows: TGTGCCAGCAGCCCCAAGACAGGGTACTACGAGCAGTACTTC. Its protein is CASSPKTGYYEQYF.

This clonotype was seen repeatedly, ten times or more. The V and J genes are TRBV15 and TRBJ1-5; no firm D call. Germline V CDR1 and CDR2: LNHNV, YYDKDF (reference sequence). Trimming pared 1 base from V and 0 bases from J, leaving 10 bases between. The CDR3 loop spans 16 amino acids. CDR3 sequence (DNA): TGTGCCACCAGCAGAGCGGCAGGCGCTAGCAATCAGCCCCAGCATTTT. It encodes CATSRAAGASNQPQHF.